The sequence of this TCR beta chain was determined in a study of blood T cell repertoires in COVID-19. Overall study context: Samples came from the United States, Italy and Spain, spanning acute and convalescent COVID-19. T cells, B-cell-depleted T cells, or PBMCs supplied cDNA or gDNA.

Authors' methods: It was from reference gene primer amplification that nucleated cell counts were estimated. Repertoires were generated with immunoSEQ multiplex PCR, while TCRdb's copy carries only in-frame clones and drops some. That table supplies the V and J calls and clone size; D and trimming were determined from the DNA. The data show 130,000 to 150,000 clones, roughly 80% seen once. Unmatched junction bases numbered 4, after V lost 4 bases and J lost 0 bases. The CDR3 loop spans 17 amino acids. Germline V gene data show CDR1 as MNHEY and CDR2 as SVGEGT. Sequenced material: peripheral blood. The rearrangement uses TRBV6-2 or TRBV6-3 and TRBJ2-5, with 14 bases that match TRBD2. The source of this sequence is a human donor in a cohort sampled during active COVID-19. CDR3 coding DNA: TGTGCCAGCAGTTGGACTAGCGGGGGGCCTCACCAAGAGACCCAGTACTTC. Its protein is CASSWTSGGPHQETQYF.